The 5 T cell receptor beta chains listed next were all sequenced from one sample in a study of CD8 T cells in ankylosing spondylitis. Study findings and constraints: Ankylosing spondylitis blood appeared to carry a characteristic TCR beta motif of roughly eight highly homologous variants.

Their target antigens are unknown. TCRdb reprocessed the 5' RACE reads with MiXCR, giving one entry per CDR3 protein. The top ten hold under 4.5% of the sample, which has fewer than 550,000 distinct CDR3 sequences, approximately 5.3% seen once. Sequencing was carried out using blood, either unsorted or a sorted T cell fraction (not recorded which). All receptors come from a male donor with ankylosing spondylitis.

The V and J genes are TRBV7-8 and TRBJ1-1; unclear D gene. CDR1 and CDR2 (germline): SGHVS, FQNEAQ. Trimming pared 3 bases from V and 0 bases from J, leaving 11 bases between. CDR3 length: 15 amino acids. The CDR3 spells CASSFGVVMNTEAFF. The DNA of the CDR3 is TGTGCCAGCAGCTTCGGTGTGGTTATGAACACTGAAGCTTTCTTT.

This clonotype was counted at least ten times. The gene calls are TRBV24-1 and TRBJ2-6, with a possible D match to TRBD1 (5 bases). The CDR3 contains 16 residues. Germline V gives CDR1 KGHDR, CDR2 SFDVKD. V gave up 9 bases and J gave up 2 bases, with 16 bases separating them. The CDR3, as DNA: TGTGCCACCGCCCCCAGGGTGAGAACTGGGGCCAACGTCCTGACTTTC. Translation: CATAPRVRTGANVLTF.

This clonotype was counted at least ten times. The chain combines TRBV18 with TRBJ1-5; D perhaps matches TRBD1 (5 bases). Trimming took off 4 bases at V and 1 base at J, with 11 bases between the two ends. Germline CDR1 is KGHSH and CDR2 is LQKENI. The CDR3 totals 15 residues. CDR3 loop: CASSRNRQSNQPQHF. The CDR3 nucleotides are TGTGCCAGCTCACGAAACCGACAGAGCAATCAGCCCCAGCATTTT.

The table lists this clonotype with many counts. This chain links TRBV20-1 with TRBJ1-1, with unresolved D. From germline, CDR1 is DFQATT and CDR2 SNEGSKA (reference sequence). The CDR3 has 12 residues. The V end was cut by 2 bases, the J end by 1 base, with 5 bases between. CDR3 amino acids: CSARIQNTEAFF. CDR3 bases: TGCAGTGCTAGAATCCAGAACACTGAAGCTTTCTTT.

The V and J genes are TRBV20-1 and TRBJ1-5; 9 bases fit TRBD1. The germline gives CDR1 DFQATT, CDR2 SNEGSKA (reference sequence). J gave up 5 bases and V 1 base, and 6 bases lay outside the gene matches. The CDR3 totals 15 residues. CDR3 bases: TGCAGTGCTAGAGGAGGGACAGGGATGGATCAGCCCCAGCATTTT. Its protein product is CSARGGTGMDQPQHF.